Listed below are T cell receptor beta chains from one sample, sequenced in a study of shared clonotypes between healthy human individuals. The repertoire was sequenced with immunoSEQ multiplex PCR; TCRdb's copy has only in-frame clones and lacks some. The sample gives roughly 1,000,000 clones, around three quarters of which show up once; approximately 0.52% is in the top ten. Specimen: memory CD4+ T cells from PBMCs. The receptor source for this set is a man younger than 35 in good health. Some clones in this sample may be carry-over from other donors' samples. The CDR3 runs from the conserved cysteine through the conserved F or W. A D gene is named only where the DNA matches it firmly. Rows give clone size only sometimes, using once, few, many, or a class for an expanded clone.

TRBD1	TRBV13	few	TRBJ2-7	TGTGCCAGCACGTTGACAGGGGGGAACTACGAGCAGTACTTC	CASTLTGGNYEQYF
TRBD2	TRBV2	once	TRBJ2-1	TGTGCCAGCAGTGTGGAGCGGGAGAATGAGCAGTTCTTC	CASSVERENEQFF
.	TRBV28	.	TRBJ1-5	TGTGCCAGAGATCAGATTGGCAATCAGCCCCAGCATTTT	CARDQIGNQPQHF
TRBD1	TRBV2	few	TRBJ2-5	TGTGCCAGCAGTGACGGACAGGTGGGGACCCAGTACTTC	CASSDGQVGTQYF
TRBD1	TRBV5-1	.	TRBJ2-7	TGCGCCAGCAGTTCCAACGCCGGGACAGGGCCCTACGAGCAGTACTTC	CASSSNAGTGPYEQYF
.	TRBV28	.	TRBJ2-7	TGTGCCAGCAGGGCGAGAGAGGGTTTTACCTACGAGCAGTACTTC	CASRAREGFTYEQYF
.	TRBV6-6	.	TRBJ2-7	TGTGCCAGCAGTTACGGCAGGGAAAAAACCTACGAGCAGTACTTC	CASSYGREKTYEQYF
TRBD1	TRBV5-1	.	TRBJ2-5	TGCGCCAGCAGCATGGGGACAGGGGGCTTTGAGACCCAGTACTTC	CASSMGTGGFETQYF
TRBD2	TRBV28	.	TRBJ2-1	TGTGCCAGCAGTTTAAGTCGACTAGCGGGAGCTTTATGGCATGAGCAGTTCTTC	CASSLSRLAGALWHEQFF
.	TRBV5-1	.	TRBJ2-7	TGCGCCAGCAGCCCCACGGCCCTAGGAGCCTACGAGCAGTACTTC	CASSPTALGAYEQYF
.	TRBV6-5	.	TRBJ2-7	TGTGCCAGCAGTTACCCAGGTGGGGGCAGGTACGAGCAGTACTTC	CASSYPGGGRYEQYF
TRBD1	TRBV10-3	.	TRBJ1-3	TGTGCCATCAGTGAGTCGTTGGGCACAGGGGAAAACACCATATATTTT	CAISESLGTGENTIYF
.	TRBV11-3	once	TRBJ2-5	TGTGCCAGCAAGGAAGGGGACCAAGAGACCCAGTACTTC	CASKEGDQETQYF
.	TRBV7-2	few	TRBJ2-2	TGTGCCAGCAGCTTACTCGGGAACACCGGGGAGCTGTTTTTT	CASSLLGNTGELFF
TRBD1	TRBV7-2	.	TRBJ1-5	TGTGCCAGCAGCTTAGGCAGGGGGGCCAATCAGCCCCAGCATTTT	CASSLGRGANQPQHF
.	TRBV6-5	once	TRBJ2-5	TGTGCCAGCAGTTCTTTCGGCGAGACCCAGTACTTC	CASSSFGETQYF
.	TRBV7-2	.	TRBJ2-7	TGTGCCAGCAGCGCACTTTTTTCTGTAACCTACGAGCAGTACTTC	CASSALFSVTYEQYF
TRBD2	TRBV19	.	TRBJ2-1	TGTGCCAGTATAAAGTCTAGCGGGGGCAATGAGCAGTTCTTC	CASIKSSGGNEQFF
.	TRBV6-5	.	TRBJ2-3	TGTGCCAGCAGTTCGTACACAGATACGCAGTATTTT	CASSSYTDTQYF
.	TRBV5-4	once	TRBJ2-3	TGTGCCAGCAGCTTAGGACAGATCGGCACAGATACGCAGTATTTT	CASSLGQIGTDTQYF
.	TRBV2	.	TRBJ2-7	TGTGCCAGCATACCGGACACCTCCTACGAGCAGTACTTC	CASIPDTSYEQYF
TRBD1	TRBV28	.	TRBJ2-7	TGTGCCAGCAGTTTAGGGACAGTGCAGTACTTC	CASSLGTVQYF
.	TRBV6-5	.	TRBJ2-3	TGTGCCAGCAGTTCGGGCGGGACTAGCACAGATACGCAGTATTTT	CASSSGGTSTDTQYF
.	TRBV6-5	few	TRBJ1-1	TGTGCCAGCAGTAAGACGGGGAGCACTGAAGCTTTCTTT	CASSKTGSTEAFF
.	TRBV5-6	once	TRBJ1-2	TGTGCCAGCAGCTTGCTGAGCAGGGTGAGGGGTGGCTACACCTTC	CASSLLSRVRGGYTF
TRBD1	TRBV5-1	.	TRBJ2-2	TGCGCCAGCAGCCTGGACAGGAGAGCCACCGGGGAGCTGTTTTTT	CASSLDRRATGELFF
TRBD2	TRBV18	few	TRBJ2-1	TGTGCCAGCTCACCGCGTGGCGGGAGCGGCTACAATGAGCAGTTCTTC	CASSPRGGSGYNEQFF
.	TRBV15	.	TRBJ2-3	TGTGCCACCAGCAGACCCGCCACAGATACGCAGTATTTT	CATSRPATDTQYF
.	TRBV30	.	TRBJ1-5	TGTGCCTGGAGTGTATCTCATCGGTCTCAGCCCCAGCATTTT	CAWSVSHRSQPQHF
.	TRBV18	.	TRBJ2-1	TGTGCCAGCTCACCCCCCCCGGCCCGGGGGAATGAGCAGTTCTTC	CASSPPPARGNEQFF
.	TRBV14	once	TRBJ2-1	TGTGCCAGCAGCCAAGGACTCTCATACGGTGAGCAGTTCTTC	CASSQGLSYGEQFF
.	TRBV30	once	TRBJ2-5	TGTGCCTGGACTTGGGGGGAGACCCAGTACTTC	CAWTWGETQYF
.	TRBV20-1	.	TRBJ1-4	TGCAGTGCTAGCCAGGAAAAACTGTTTTTT	CSASQEKLFF
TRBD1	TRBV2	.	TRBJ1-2	TGTGCCAGCAGTGGTAGGACAGGGGACGTTGGCTACACCTTC	CASSGRTGDVGYTF
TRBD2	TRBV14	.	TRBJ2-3	TGTGCCAGCAGCCAGGGAGGGGCGGCTACGCAGTATTTT	CASSQGGAATQYF
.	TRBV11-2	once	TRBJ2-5	TGTGCCAGCAGCTTAGATCTCGCCGTCCAGTACTTC	CASSLDLAVQYF
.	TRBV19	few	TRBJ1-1	TGTGCCACCTCGGAATTGGGGGGAGGTAATTTCTTT	CATSELGGGNFF
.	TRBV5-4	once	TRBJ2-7	TGTGCCAGCAGCTCCGGGACCCAATACGAGCAGTACTTC	CASSSGTQYEQYF
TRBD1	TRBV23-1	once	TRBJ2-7	TGCGCCAGCAGTCCGGACAGGGCCTACGAGCAGTACTTC	CASSPDRAYEQYF
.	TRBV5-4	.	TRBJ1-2	TGTGCCAGCAGCCCCGAACTCATTGGCGGCTACACCTTC	CASSPELIGGYTF
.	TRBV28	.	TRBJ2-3	TGTGCCAGCAGCAATTTGGGAAATACGCAGTATTTT	CASSNLGNTQYF
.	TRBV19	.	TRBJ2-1	TGTGCCAGTAGGTTGGACCCCCACCCCTACAATGAGCAGTTCTTC	CASRLDPHPYNEQFF
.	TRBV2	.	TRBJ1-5	TGTGCCAGCAAGGGGAATAGCAATCAGCCCCAGCATTTT	CASKGNSNQPQHF
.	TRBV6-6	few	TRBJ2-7	TGTGCCAGCAGTTACTCGAGGGATACCTACGAGCAGTACTTC	CASSYSRDTYEQYF
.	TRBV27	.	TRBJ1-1	TGTGCCAGCAGTTTAACCCTGGACGCAAACACTGAAGCTTTCTTT	CASSLTLDANTEAFF
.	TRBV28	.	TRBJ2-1	TGTGCCAGCAGTCCTCCGGGCACTTACAATGAGCAGTTCTTC	CASSPPGTYNEQFF
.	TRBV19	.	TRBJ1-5	TGTGCCAGTAGGCCGGCACAGGGAAATCAGCCCCAGCATTTT	CASRPAQGNQPQHF
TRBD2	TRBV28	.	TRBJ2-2	TGTGCCAGCAGTGGGGCGAGGTTGGGACTAGCGGGAGGGACGAACACCGGGGAGCTGTTTTTT	CASSGARLGLAGGTNTGELFF
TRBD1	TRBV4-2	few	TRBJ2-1	TGTGCCAGCAGCCCGCGAAGCACGGGACAGGAAGACAATGAGCAGTTCTTC	CASSPRSTGQEDNEQFF
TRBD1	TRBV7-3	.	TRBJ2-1	TGTGCCAGCAGCTCACAGGGGTCGGGTGAGCAGTTCTTC	CASSSQGSGEQFF
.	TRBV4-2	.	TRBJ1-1	TGTGCCAGCAGCCAAGATGGGCCAGTATGGAACACTGAAGCTTTCTTT	CASSQDGPVWNTEAFF
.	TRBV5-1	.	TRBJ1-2	TGCGCCAGCAGCTCGGGCGGGACGGCGGGGGAGGGCTACACCTTC	CASSSGGTAGEGYTF
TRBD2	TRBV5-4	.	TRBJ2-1	TGTGCCAGCAGCTTGCAAGGACTAGCGGGAGAGGGGGAGCAGTTCTTC	CASSLQGLAGEGEQFF
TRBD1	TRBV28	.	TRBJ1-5	TGTGCCAGCAGACGGACAGGGGATCAGCCCCAGCATTTT	CASRRTGDQPQHF
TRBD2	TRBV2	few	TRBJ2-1	TGTGCCAGCAGTGGAGGACTAGCTCTTCCCGGGGATGAGCAGTTCTTC	CASSGGLALPGDEQFF